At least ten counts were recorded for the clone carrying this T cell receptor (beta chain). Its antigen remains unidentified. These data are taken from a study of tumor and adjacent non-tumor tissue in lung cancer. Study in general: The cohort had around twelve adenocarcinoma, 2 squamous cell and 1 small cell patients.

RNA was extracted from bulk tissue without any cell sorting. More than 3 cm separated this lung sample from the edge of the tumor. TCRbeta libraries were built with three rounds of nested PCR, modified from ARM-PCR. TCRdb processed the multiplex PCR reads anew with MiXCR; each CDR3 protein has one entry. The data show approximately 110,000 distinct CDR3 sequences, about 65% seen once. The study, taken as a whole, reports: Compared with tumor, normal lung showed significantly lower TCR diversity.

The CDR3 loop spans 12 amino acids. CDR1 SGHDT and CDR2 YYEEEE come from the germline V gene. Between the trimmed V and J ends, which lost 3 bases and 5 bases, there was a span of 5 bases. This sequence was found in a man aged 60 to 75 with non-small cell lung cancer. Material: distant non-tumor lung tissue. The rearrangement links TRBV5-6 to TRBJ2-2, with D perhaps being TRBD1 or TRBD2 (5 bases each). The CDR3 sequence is CASSWGTGELFF. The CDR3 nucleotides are TGTGCCAGCAGCTGGGGGACCGGGGAGCTGTTTTTT.